There are many counts of the clone carrying this TCR beta chain. Each CDR3 protein is one row after TCRdb ran MiXCR on the 5' RACE reads. This table holds 100,000 to 130,000 distinct CDR3 sequences, approximately 15% found once. This sample stems from a study of T-cell memory formation after mild COVID-19. The specimen was PBMCs or a T cell subset sorted from them (not recorded which). The TCR sequence derives from a man between 18 and 35 years old who had mild COVID-19 (a few samples of this study predate the infection). Cell type and time point are not known.

The DNA of the CDR3 is TGTGCCAGCAGCCAAGATCCCGCGTTTGAGCAGTTCTTC. Amino acids: CASSQDPAFEQFF. The chain is built from TRBV4-2 and TRBJ2-1; unclear D gene. From germline, CDR1 is LGHNA and CDR2 YNFKEQ. Deletions cut 0 bases from V and 9 bases from J, with 9 bases between. The CDR3 has 13 amino acids.